This T cell receptor (beta chain) was retrieved from a study of blood T cell repertoires in COVID-19. Background on the study: Acute and convalescent COVID-19 specimens originated in the United States, Italy and Spain. T cells, B-cell-depleted T cells, or PBMCs supplied cDNA or gDNA.

Libraries were prepared by immunoSEQ multiplex PCR; TCRdb keeps only in-frame clonotypes and omits some of them. This table holds under 150,000 clones, 85% found once. The germline V gene has CDR1 MDHEN and CDR2 SYDVKM. Trimming removed 2 bases from V and 2 bases from J, with 4 bases in between. The CDR3 contains 13 residues. This chain connects TRBV28 to TRBJ1-3; D is uncertain. This receptor was obtained from a human donor in a cohort sampled during active COVID-19. Sequences were obtained from peripheral blood. The CDR3 coding sequence is TGTGCCAGCAGTTTACCCGCTGGAAACACCATATATTTT. Protein product: CASSLPAGNTIYF.